Below, 11 T cell receptor beta chains from the same sample are listed, as sequenced in a study of cytomegalovirus exposure and HLA in healthy donors. The PCR employed 60 Vbeta primers together with 13 Jbeta primers. Libraries were prepared by immunoSEQ multiplex PCR; TCRdb keeps only in-frame clonotypes and omits some of them. The data show 150,000 or so clones, 60% to 75% seen once. The sample comprised PBMCs. The receptors were gathered from a man between 18 and 29 years old in good health and CMV-seronegative.

The chain links TRBV5-8 to TRBJ1-2; the D gene is possibly TRBD1 (5 bases). Germline V gives CDR1 SGHTS, CDR2 YDEGEE. CDR3 length equals 14 residues. The V gene lost 4 bases and the J gene lost 4 bases, with 14 bases spanning the gap. CDR3 DNA sequence: TGTGCCAGCAGCCAAAGGGGTCCCGCCTATGGCTACACCTTC. Translating gives CASSQRGPAYGYTF.

The V call is TRBV5-1, the J call TRBJ1-6; D is uncertain. The V gene lost 5 bases and the J gene lost 5 bases, with 5 bases spanning the gap. Germline V gene sequence: CDR1 SGHRS, CDR2 YFSETQ. The CDR3 is 12 amino acids. CDR3 nucleotide sequence: TGCGCCAGCAGACTAAATAATTCACCCCTCCACTTT. Protein product: CASRLNNSPLHF.

V gene TRBV7-9 combines with J gene TRBJ2-1; TRBD2 agrees at 10 bases. The V and J ends lost 4 bases and 9 bases, in that order; junction bases with no gene match: 12. The germline gives CDR1 SEHNR, CDR2 FQNEAQ (reference sequence). This CDR3 has 16 amino acids. CDR3 protein: CASSSLQRGGLGEQFF. CDR3 DNA sequence: TGTGCCAGCAGCTCCCTACAGCGGGGGGGCCTAGGTGAGCAGTTCTTC.

V gene TRBV6-5 combines with J gene TRBJ2-5, with TRBD1 as a possible D gene (5 bases). V gave up 7 bases and J gave up 5 bases, with 11 bases separating them. The CDR3 length is 12 residues. Germline CDR1 is MNHEY and CDR2 is SVGAGI. This CDR3 reads CASTKDKETQYF. In nucleotides, the CDR3 is TGTGCCAGCACCAAGGACAAGGAGACCCAGTACTTC.

This clone was observed a handful of times. CDR3 in amino acids: CASSPSGANTGELFF. CDR3 coding DNA: TGCGCCAGCAGTCCGAGCGGGGCGAACACCGGGGAGCTGTTTTTT. The chain recombines TRBV5-1 with TRBJ2-2; 7 nucleotides match TRBD2. Germline V lookup: CDR1 SGHRS, CDR2 YFSETQ. The J segment lost 0 bases and the V segment lost 5 bases, leaving 4 bases of the junction unmatched. This CDR3 contains 15 residues.

The chain is built from TRBV5-8 and TRBJ1-4; the match to TRBD1 covers 8 bases. In germline, CDR1 is SGHTS, CDR2 YDEGEE. CDR3 length: 17 residues. V was clipped by 0 bases and J by 0 bases; unmatched bases: 4. The CDR3 loop is CASSLGTGITTNEKLFF. The CDR3 DNA is TGTGCCAGCAGCTTGGGGACAGGGATTACAACTAATGAAAAACTGTTTTTT. Full variable domain (missing parts from reference TRBV5-8 and TRBJ1-4): EAGVTQSPTHLIKTRGQQATLRCSPISGHTSVYWYQQALGLGLQFLLWYDEGEERNRGNFPPRFSGRQFPNYSSELNVNALELEDSALYLCASSLGTGITTNEKLFFGSGTQLSVL.

V and J are TRBV10-3 and TRBJ2-5; 9 positions agree with TRBD1. V shed 8 bases, J shed 7 bases, and the junction held 11 bases outside the gene matches. The germline CDR1 and CDR2 sequences are ENHRY and SYGVKD. CDR3 length: 14 residues. CDR3 DNA: TGTGCCATCTCGGGGACAGGGAAAGGGGGGACCCAGTACTTC. Its protein product is CAISGTGKGGTQYF.

This chain links TRBV9 with TRBJ1-4; D is unresolved. In germline, CDR1 is SGDLS, CDR2 YYNGEE. The V gene lost 0 bases and the J gene lost 0 bases, with 6 bases spanning the gap. The CDR3 loop spans 15 amino acids. As DNA, the CDR3 is TGTGCCAGCAGCGTAGGAGGAGCAACTAATGAAAAACTGTTTTTT. It codes for CASSVGGATNEKLFF.

This clone was recorded a few times. The rearrangement joins TRBV29-1 to TRBJ1-1; 9 nucleotides agree with TRBD1. Germline V gives CDR1 SQVTM, CDR2 ANQGSEA. The CDR3 length is 16 residues. V lost 0 bases to trimming and J lost 5 bases; unmatched junction nucleotides: 10. The CDR3 sequence is CSVEDLSTGGFTEAFF. CDR3 DNA: TGCAGCGTTGAAGATCTGAGTACAGGGGGCTTTACTGAAGCTTTCTTT.

In regard to this clone: One junction end disagrees with the germline gene, perhaps due to a read error. This chain uses TRBV7-9 with TRBJ1-1; D is ambiguous. CDR3 size: 16 residues. The germline gives CDR1 SEHNR, CDR2 FQNEAQ (reference sequence). The CDR3 nucleotides read TGTTCCAGCAGCTTACCCGTGGGAGGCCTAAACACTGAAGCTTTCTTT. Amino acids: CSSSLPVGGLNTEAFF.

In its sample, this clone was seen a few times. The V and J genes are TRBV4-3 and TRBJ2-7; D is possibly TRBD1 (5 bases). Trimming took 1 base from V and 2 from J, leaving 9 bases between them. Germline CDR1 LGHNA, CDR2 YSLEER. The CDR3 covers 14 residues. DNA of the CDR3: TGCGCCAGCAGCCAAGTAAGGGGTCCCTACGAGCAGTACTTC. Translating it yields CASSQVRGPYEQYF.